This TCR beta chain was obtained from a study of human T cells and chemical hapten exposure. Study background: After 6 days, upper back 0.01% DPC patch tests were scored.

During construction of the library, unique molecular identifiers were attached to individual cDNA molecules for quantitative, reproducible TCR counting. TCRdb passed the RACE reads through MiXCR, listing each CDR3 protein once. Here the sample spans about 290,000 distinct CDR3 sequences, around 7% being singletons. Study-wide results and caveats: A positive correlation with patch test score was found for PT1 expanded TCR counts.

CDR1 is ENHRY and CDR2 is SYGVKD in the germline V gene. The ends were cut back, 10 bases at V and 3 bases at J, with 10 bases in the middle. This CDR3 has 11 residues. Remarks on this clonotype: What it recognizes is unknown.

Described time point: pre-sensitization, week 0. The treatment was: therapeutic diphenylcyclopropenone sensitization with weekly scalp DPC. The material was whole blood, obtained in connection with sensitization to the hapten diphenylcyclopropenone (DPC). The rearrangement joins TRBV10-3 to TRBJ2-7; TRBD1 is a possible D gene (6 bases). The receptor comes from a man aged 18 to 29 with alopecia areata. Some clones in this sample may be carry-over from other donors' samples. CDR3: CATGQNYEQYF. DNA for the CDR3: TGTGCCACCGGACAGAACTACGAGCAGTACTTC.